The source of this T cell receptor beta chain is a study of blood T cells in healthy people across ages. Overall study results and limits: PBMCs that were unsorted prevented a conclusive naive versus antigen-experienced comparison.

Germline CDR1 is SGHAT and CDR2 is FQNNGV. V was trimmed by 5 bases and J by 7 bases, leaving 14 bases between them. The CDR3 consists of 13 residues. Together with a sample-barcoded 5' primer, a J-beta primer mix was included in a second PCR lasting about 7 to 11 cycles. TCRdb used MiXCR to reprocess the 5' RACE reads, holding one entry per CDR3 protein. The sample lists about a million distinct CDR3 sequences; 45% to 60% were seen once. About this clonotype: Its specificity is unknown.

The chain employs TRBV11-2 and TRBJ1-2; D unresolved. The clonotype comes from an older woman in good health. The sample comprised blood. Here the CDR3 reads CASSPTPVGGYTF. CDR3 in DNA: TGTGCCAGCAGCCCAACGCCGGTTGGTGGCTACACCTTC.